Listed below are T cell receptor beta chains from one sample, sequenced in a study of T-cell memory formation after mild COVID-19. TCRdb called the 5' RACE reads again in MiXCR, with one record for every CDR3 protein. The sample lists about 350,000 distinct CDR3 sequences, approximately 29% occurring once. Sequencing was carried out using PBMCs or a T cell subset sorted from them (not recorded which). The receptors were gathered from an adult woman who had mild COVID-19 (a few samples of this study predate the infection). Cell type and time point are not known. Each CDR3 is given with its conserved first and last residue. The D gene is left open where the match is weak. Not all rows give a size; the values are once, few, many and, for expanded clones, a class.

TRBD1	TRBV7-8	few	TRBJ1-2	CASSLDGDSLYGYTF	TGTGCCAGCAGCTTAGATGGGGACAGCCTCTATGGCTACACCTTC
NA	TRBV30	few	TRBJ2-5	CAWSTQETQYF	TGTGCCTGGAGTACCCAAGAGACCCAGTACTTC
NA	TRBV6-5	NA	TRBJ1-5	CASSYAPGSNQPQHF	TGTGCCAGCAGTTACGCGCCAGGTAGCAATCAGCCCCAGCATTTT
TRBD2	TRBV2	few	TRBJ2-7	CASRRIAGSYEQYF	TGTGCCAGCAGAAGGATAGCGGGGTCCTACGAGCAGTACTTC
NA	TRBV7-6	NA	TRBJ2-1	CASSEGSPPYNEQFF	TGTGCCAGCAGCGAAGGGAGTCCGCCCTACAATGAGCAGTTCTTC
TRBD2	TRBV6-6	NA	TRBJ2-1	CASSSSAGGINEQFF	TGTGCCAGCAGTTCGTCCGCGGGAGGTATCAATGAGCAGTTCTTC
NA	TRBV13	few	TRBJ2-5	CASSEGLQETQYF	TGTGCCAGCAGCGAGGGCCTTCAAGAGACCCAGTACTTC
NA	TRBV7-2	few	TRBJ2-2	CASRHRGYGELFF	TGTGCCAGCAGACATAGGGGGTACGGGGAGCTGTTTTTT
TRBD2	TRBV4-2	NA	TRBJ2-1	CASSGSGGLSNEQFF	TGTGCCAGCAGCGGAAGCGGGGGCCTCTCGAATGAGCAGTTCTTC
TRBD1	TRBV25-1	NA	TRBJ1-1	CASSGNALRDRGRGTEAFF	TGTGCCAGCAGTGGCAACGCCCTCCGGGACAGGGGGCGAGGCACTGAAGCTTTCTTT
NA	TRBV30	NA	TRBJ1-1	CAWSRGKGYTEAFF	TGTGCCTGGAGTCGAGGGAAAGGGTACACTGAAGCTTTCTTT
TRBD1	TRBV12-3/TRBV12-4	NA	TRBJ1-4	CASSLAGQAEKLFF	TGTGCCAGCAGTTTAGCGGGACAGGCAGAAAAACTGTTTTTT
NA	TRBV11-2	NA	TRBJ2-1	CASSLRSRNNEQFF	TGTGCCAGCAGCTTAAGGTCCCGGAACAATGAGCAGTTCTTC
TRBD2	TRBV9	few	TRBJ2-2	CASSRGVTGELFF	TGTGCCAGCAGCCGGGGGGTGACCGGGGAGCTGTTTTTT
NA	TRBV6-5	NA	TRBJ2-7	CATHPGRPYEQYF	TGTGCCACCCATCCGGGACGCCCCTACGAGCAGTACTTC
NA	TRBV7-9	NA	TRBJ2-1	CASSLATLFSSLFF	TGTGCCAGCAGCTTAGCGACCCTCTTTTCCTCCTTATTCTTC
NA	TRBV7-2	once	TRBJ1-4	CASSLIPGKSNEKLFF	TGTGCCAGCAGCCTCATACCAGGGAAATCTAATGAAAAACTGTTTTTT